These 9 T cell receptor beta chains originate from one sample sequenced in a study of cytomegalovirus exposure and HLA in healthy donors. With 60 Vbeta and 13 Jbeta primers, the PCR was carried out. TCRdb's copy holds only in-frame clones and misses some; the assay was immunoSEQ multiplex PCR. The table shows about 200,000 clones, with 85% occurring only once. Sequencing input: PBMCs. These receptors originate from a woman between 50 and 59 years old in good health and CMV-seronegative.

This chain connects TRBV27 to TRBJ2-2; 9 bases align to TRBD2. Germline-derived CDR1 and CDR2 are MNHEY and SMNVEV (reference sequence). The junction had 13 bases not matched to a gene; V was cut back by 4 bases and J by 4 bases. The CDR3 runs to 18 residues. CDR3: CASSCVSGSGGCTGELFF. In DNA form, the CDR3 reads TGTGCCAGCAGTTGTGTTAGCGGGAGTGGGGGATGCACCGGGGAGCTGTTTTTT.

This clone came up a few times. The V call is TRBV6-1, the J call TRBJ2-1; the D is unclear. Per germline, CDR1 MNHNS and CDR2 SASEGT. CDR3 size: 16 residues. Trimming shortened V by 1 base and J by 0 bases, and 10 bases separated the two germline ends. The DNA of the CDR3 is TGTGCCAGCAGTGAAGTAGGCTCGGGCTCCTACAATGAGCAGTTCTTC. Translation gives CASSEVGSGSYNEQFF.

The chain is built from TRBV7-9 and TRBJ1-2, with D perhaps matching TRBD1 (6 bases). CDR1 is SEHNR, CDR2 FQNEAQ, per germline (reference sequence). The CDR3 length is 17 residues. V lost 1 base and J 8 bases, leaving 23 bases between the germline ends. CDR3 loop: CASSLDFTGKGLDGYTF. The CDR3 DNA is TGTGCCAGCAGCTTAGATTTCACAGGGAAGGGGTTGGACGGCTACACCTTC.

CDR3 DNA: TGTGCCAGCAGCGTAGGAGGTTTTCAGACTAGCGGGAATACGCAGTATTTT. Encoded protein: CASSVGGFQTSGNTQYF. The chain is built from TRBV9 and TRBJ2-3; TRBD2 matches 11 bases. Germline lookup yields CDR1 SGDLS and CDR2 YYNGEE. The CDR3 is 17 amino acids. V gave up 0 bases and J gave up 7 bases; unmatched junction bases: 10.

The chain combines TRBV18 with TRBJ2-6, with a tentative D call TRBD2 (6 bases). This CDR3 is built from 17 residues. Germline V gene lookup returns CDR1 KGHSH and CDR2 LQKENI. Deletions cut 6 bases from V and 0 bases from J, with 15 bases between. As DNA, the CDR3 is TGTGCCAGCTCCCTTCTCGGGGGTAGCTCTGGGGCCAACGTCCTGACTTTC. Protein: CASSLLGGSSGANVLTF.

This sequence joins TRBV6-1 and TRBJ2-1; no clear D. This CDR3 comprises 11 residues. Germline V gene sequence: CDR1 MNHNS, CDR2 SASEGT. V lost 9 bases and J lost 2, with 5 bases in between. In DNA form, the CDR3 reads TGTGCCAGTGGGCCCTACAATGAGCAGTTCTTC. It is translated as CASGPYNEQFF.

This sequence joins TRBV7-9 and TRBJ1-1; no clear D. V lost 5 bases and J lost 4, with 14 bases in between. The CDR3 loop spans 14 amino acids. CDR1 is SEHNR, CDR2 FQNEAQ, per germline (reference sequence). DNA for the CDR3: TGTGCCAGCAGCCAAGCAGGAGGGCTCACTGAAGCTTTCTTT. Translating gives CASSQAGGLTEAFF.

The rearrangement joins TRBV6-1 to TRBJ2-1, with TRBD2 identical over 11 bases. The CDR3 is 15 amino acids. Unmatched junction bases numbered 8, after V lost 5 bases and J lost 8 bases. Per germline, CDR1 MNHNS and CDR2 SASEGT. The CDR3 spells CASSQTSGVWDEQFF. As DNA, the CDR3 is TGTGCCAGCAGTCAGACTAGCGGGGTCTGGGATGAGCAGTTCTTC.

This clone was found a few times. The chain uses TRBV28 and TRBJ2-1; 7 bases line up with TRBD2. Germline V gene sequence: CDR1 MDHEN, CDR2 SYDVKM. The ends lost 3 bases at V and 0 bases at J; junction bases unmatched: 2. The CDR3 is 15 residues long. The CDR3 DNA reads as TGTGCCAGCAGTTTGGGCGGGAGCTCCTACAATGAGCAGTTCTTC. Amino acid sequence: CASSLGGSSYNEQFF.